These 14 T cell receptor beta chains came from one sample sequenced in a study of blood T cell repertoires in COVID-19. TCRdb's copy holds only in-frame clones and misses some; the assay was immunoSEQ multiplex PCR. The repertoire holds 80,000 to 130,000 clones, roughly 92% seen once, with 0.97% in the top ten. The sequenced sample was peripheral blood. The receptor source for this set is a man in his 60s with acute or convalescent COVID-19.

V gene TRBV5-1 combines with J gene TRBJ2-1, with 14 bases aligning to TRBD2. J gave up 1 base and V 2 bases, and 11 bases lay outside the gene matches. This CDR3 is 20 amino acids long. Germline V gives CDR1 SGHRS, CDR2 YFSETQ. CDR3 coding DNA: TGCGCCAGCAGCTTTAGGGGACTAGCGGGAGTTTGGGATTCCTACAATGAGCAGTTCTTC. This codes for CASSFRGLAGVWDSYNEQFF.

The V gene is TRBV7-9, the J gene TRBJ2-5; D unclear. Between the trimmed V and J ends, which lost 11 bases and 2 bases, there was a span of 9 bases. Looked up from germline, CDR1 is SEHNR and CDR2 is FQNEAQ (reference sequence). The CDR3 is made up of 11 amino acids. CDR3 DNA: TGTGCCGCAGAGGTTCAAGAGACCCAGTACTTC. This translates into CAAEVQETQYF.

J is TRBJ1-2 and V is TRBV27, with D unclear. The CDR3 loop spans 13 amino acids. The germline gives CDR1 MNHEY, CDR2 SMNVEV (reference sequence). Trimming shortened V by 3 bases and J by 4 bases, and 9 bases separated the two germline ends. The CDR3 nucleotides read TGTGCCAGCAGTTTTGGGCAGTCCTATGGCTACACCTTC. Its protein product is CASSFGQSYGYTF.

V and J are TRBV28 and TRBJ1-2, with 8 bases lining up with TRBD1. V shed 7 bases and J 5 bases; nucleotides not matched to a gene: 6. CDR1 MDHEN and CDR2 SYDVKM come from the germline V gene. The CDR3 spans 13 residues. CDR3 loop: CASTQGARYGYTF. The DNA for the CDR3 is TGTGCCAGCACCCAGGGGGCCCGATATGGCTACACCTTC.

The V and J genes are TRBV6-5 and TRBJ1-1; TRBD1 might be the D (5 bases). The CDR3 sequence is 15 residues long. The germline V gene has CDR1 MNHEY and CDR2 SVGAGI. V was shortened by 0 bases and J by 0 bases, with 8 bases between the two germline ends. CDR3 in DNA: TGTGCCAGCAGTTACTCTAGGGGCATGAACACTGAAGCTTTCTTT. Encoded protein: CASSYSRGMNTEAFF.

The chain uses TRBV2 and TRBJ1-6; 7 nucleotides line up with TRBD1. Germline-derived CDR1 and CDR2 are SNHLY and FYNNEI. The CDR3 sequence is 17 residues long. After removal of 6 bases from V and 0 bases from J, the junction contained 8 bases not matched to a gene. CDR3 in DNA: TGTGCCAGCAGAAGGGACAGTGTGAGCTCCTATAATTCACCCCTCCACTTT. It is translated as CASRRDSVSSYNSPLHF.

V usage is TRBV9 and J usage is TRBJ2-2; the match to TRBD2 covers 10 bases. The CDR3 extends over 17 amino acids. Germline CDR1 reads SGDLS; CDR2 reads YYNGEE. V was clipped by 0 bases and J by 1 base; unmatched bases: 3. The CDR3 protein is CASSVGASGRNTGELFF. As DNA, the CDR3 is TGTGCCAGCAGCGTAGGGGCTAGCGGGAGGAACACCGGGGAGCTGTTTTTT.

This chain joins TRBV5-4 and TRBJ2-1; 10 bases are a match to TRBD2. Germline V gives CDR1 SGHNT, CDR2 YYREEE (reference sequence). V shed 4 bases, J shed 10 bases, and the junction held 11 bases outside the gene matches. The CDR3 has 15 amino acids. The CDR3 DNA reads TGTGCCAGCAGCGGGCTGCTAGCGGGAGCTCGGGAGCAGTTCTTC. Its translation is CASSGLLAGAREQFF. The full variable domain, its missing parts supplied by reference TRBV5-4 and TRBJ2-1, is ETGVTQSPTHLIKTRGQQVTLRCSSQSGHNTVSWYQQALGQGPQFIFQYYREEENGRGNFPPRFSGLQFPNYSSELNVNALELDDSALYLCASSGLLAGAREQFFGPGTRLTVL.

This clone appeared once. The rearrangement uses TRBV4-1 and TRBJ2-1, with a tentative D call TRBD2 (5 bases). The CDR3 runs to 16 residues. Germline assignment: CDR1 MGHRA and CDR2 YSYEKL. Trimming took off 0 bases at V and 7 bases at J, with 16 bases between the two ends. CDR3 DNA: TGCGCCAGCAGCCAAGAATGGGGAGTAGCTCGGAATGAGCAGTTCTTC. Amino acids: CASSQEWGVARNEQFF.

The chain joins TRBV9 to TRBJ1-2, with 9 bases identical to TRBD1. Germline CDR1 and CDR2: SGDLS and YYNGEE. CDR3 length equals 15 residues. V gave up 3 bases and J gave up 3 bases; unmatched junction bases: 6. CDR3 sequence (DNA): TGTGCCAGCAGCGCAGGGACAGGGCAAGACTATGGCTACACCTTC. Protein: CASSAGTGQDYGYTF.

The CDR3 nucleotides are TGTGCCAGCAGCTCCCTACCGGAGGTGAACACTGAAGCTTTCTTT. Translating it yields CASSSLPEVNTEAFF. The chain links TRBV5-5 to TRBJ1-1; no clear D. Germline V gives CDR1 SGHKS, CDR2 YYEKEE (reference sequence). The CDR3 sequence is 15 residues long. V was pared by 3 bases and J by 0 bases, with 12 bases between.

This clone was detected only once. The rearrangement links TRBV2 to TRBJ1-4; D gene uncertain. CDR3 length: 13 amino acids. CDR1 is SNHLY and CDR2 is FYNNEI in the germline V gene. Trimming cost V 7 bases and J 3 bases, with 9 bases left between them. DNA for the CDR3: TGTGCCAGCATTTGGCAGTCTAATGAAAAACTGTTTTTT. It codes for CASIWQSNEKLFF.

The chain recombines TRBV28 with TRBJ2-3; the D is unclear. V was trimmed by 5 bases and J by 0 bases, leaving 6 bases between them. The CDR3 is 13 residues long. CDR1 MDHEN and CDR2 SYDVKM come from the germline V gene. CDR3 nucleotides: TGTGCCAGCAGTGTGGGCAGCACAGATACGCAGTATTTT. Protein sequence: CASSVGSTDTQYF.

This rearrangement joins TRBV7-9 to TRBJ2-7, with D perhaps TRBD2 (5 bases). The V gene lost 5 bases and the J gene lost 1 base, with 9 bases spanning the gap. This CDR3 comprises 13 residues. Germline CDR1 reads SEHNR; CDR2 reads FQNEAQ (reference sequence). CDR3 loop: CASSRGLSYEQYF. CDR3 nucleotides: TGTGCCAGCAGCCGAGGACTTTCCTACGAGCAGTACTTC.